The 13 T cell receptor beta chains below were found in one sample sequenced in a study of cytomegalovirus exposure and HLA in healthy donors. In the PCR, 60 Vbeta and 13 Jbeta primers were used. Profiling relied on immunoSEQ multiplex PCR, and the TCRdb table lists in-frame clones only, not all of them. The data hold about 130,000 clones, with roughly 70% observed a single time. Sequenced input: PBMCs. Every receptor here comes from a man in his forties or fifties in good health and CMV-seropositive.

In DNA, the CDR3 is TGTGCCAGCAGCGTACAAGCGGGAGGTCGGGAGACCCAGTACTTC. Its protein product is CASSVQAGGRETQYF. This chain connects TRBV9 to TRBJ2-5; TRBD2 agrees at 9 bases. CDR3 length: 15 residues. The trim removed 1 base at V and 5 bases at J, leaving 6 bases unmatched. Germline assignment: CDR1 SGDLS and CDR2 YYNGEE.

This clone was seen repeatedly, ten times or more. This chain uses TRBV5-6 with TRBJ2-2, with 15 bases identical to TRBD2. The V and J ends lost 3 bases and 6 bases, in that order; junction bases with no gene match: 3. The length of the CDR3 is 16 residues. The germline gives CDR1 SGHDT, CDR2 YYEEEE. CDR3 sequence reads: CASSYGLAGGPGELFF. The DNA for the CDR3 is TGTGCCAGCAGCTACGGACTAGCGGGGGGGCCCGGGGAGCTGTTTTTT.

The V gene is TRBV10-3, the J gene TRBJ1-2; 7 bases agree with TRBD1. The CDR3 loop spans 13 amino acids. CDR1 and CDR2 from the germline V gene are ENHRY and SYGVKD. J was trimmed by 7 bases and V by 4 bases; bases with no gene match: 6. As DNA, the CDR3 is TGTGCCATCAGTGGGCAGGGGGACGCTGGCTACACCTTC. It is translated as CAISGQGDAGYTF.

This sequence joins TRBV6-5 and TRBJ2-7, with 8 bases matching TRBD1. This CDR3 has 15 amino acids. The ends lost 6 bases at V and 5 bases at J; junction bases unmatched: 12. Germline V CDR1 and CDR2: MNHEY, SVGAGI. CDR3 protein: CASRISGGAAHEQYF. The DNA of the CDR3 is TGTGCCAGCAGAATATCAGGGGGCGCAGCCCACGAGCAGTACTTC.

The rearrangement joins TRBV7-3 to TRBJ2-5, with 11 bases aligning to TRBD2. V dropped 2 bases and J dropped 1; count of bases not matched to a gene: 3. The CDR3 spans 16 residues. Germline lookup yields CDR1 SGHTA and CDR2 FQGTGA. The CDR3, as DNA: TGTGCCAGCAGCTTAGGGCTAGCGGGGGGCCAAGAGACCCAGTACTTC. Its protein product is CASSLGLAGGQETQYF.

This chain links TRBV18 with TRBJ2-6, with unresolved D. CDR1 is KGHSH and CDR2 is LQKENI in the germline V gene. CDR3 size: 15 residues. The V end lost 3 bases, the J end lost 0 bases, and 6 bases lay between the germline ends. This CDR3 is CASSPPLSGANVLTF. Written as DNA, the CDR3 is TGTGCCAGCTCACCCCCTCTCTCTGGGGCCAACGTCCTGACTTTC. The whole variable domain, filled in from reference TRBV18 and TRBJ2-6, reads NAGVMQNPRHLVRRRGQEARLRCSPMKGHSHVYWYRQLPEEGLKFMVYLQKENIIDESGMPKERFSAEFPKEGPSILRIQQVVRGDSAAYFCASSPPLSGANVLTFGAGSRLTVL.

The V and J genes are TRBV19 and TRBJ2-5, with 11 positions matching TRBD1. The CDR3 contains 16 residues. Trimming removed 6 bases from V and 5 bases from J; junction bases left unmatched: 11. The germline V gene has CDR1 LNHDA and CDR2 SQIVND (reference sequence). CDR3 coding DNA: TGTGCCAGTAGCCTACCCGGACAGGGGGCGCGGGAGACCCAGTACTTC. It codes for CASSLPGQGARETQYF.

The chain couples TRBV5-4 to TRBJ2-3, with D maybe TRBD1 (7 bases). In germline, CDR1 is SGHNT, CDR2 YYREEE (reference sequence). Trimming pared 7 bases from V and 3 bases from J, leaving 18 bases between. The CDR3 runs to 15 residues. CDR3 in amino acids: CASAYGQGGTDTQYF. In DNA, the CDR3 is TGTGCCAGCGCATATGGGCAGGGGGGAACAGATACGCAGTATTTT.

The chain is built from TRBV11-3 and TRBJ2-3; 8 bases fit TRBD1. V was pared by 7 bases and J by 2 bases, with 5 bases of the junction left unmatched. Germline CDR1 and CDR2: SGHNT and YENEEA. The CDR3 has 14 amino acids. The CDR3 region has the DNA TGTGCCAGCACCACAGGGGGTCCCACAGATACGCAGTATTTT. Translation: CASTTGGPTDTQYF.

The rearrangement links TRBV9 to TRBJ2-1, with 10 bases fitting TRBD1. The germline CDR1 and CDR2 sequences are SGDLS and YYNGEE. The CDR3 runs 14 residues. V lost 4 bases and J lost 6; bases outside the gene matches: 4. The CDR3 loop is CASSRDRGFNEQFF. Written as DNA, the CDR3 is TGTGCCAGCAGCCGGGACAGGGGCTTCAATGAGCAGTTCTTC. Filled out from reference TRBV9 and TRBJ2-1, the complete variable domain reads DSGVTQTPKHLITATGQRVTLRCSPRSGDLSVYWYQQSLDQGLQFLIQYYNGEERAKGNILERFSAQQFPDLHSELNLSSLELGDSALYFCASSRDRGFNEQFFGPGTRLTVL.

The chain carries TRBV6-5 and TRBJ1-2; TRBD1 matches at 8 bases. Germline CDR1 reads MNHEY; CDR2 reads SVGAGI. The length of the CDR3 is 14 residues. The J segment lost 9 bases and the V segment lost 5 bases, leaving 11 bases of the junction unmatched. CDR3 region: CASSERQGASRYTF. CDR3 sequence (DNA): TGTGCCAGCAGTGAGCGGCAGGGGGCAAGTCGCTACACCTTC.

This clone was counted once. The DNA of the CDR3 is TGTGCCAGCAGCCAAGCGGCGGGGGAGCAGTTCTTC. This sequence encodes CASSQAAGEQFF. The V and J genes are TRBV14 and TRBJ2-1; tentatively, D is TRBD2 (6 bases). Germline V CDR1 and CDR2: SGHDN, FVKESK. The CDR3 runs to 12 residues. Trimming stripped 1 base from V and 10 bases from J, with 8 bases between.

The chain carries TRBV11-2 and TRBJ1-1, with D possibly being TRBD1 (6 bases). V dropped 6 bases and J dropped 6 bases, with 11 bases sitting between them. This CDR3 region has 12 residues. In germline, CDR1 is SGHAT, CDR2 FQNNGV. CDR3: CASRTTGPEAFF. The CDR3 DNA reads as TGTGCCAGCAGGACCACAGGGCCTGAAGCTTTCTTT.